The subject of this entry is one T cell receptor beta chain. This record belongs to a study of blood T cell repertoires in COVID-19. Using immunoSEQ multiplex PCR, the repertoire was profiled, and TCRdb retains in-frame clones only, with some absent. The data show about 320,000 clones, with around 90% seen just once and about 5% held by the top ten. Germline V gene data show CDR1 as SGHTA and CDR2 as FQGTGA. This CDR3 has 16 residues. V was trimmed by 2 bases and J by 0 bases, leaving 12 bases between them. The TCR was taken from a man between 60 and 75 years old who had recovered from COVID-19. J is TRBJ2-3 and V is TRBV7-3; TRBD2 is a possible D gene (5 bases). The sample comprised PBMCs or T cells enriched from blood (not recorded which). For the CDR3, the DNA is TGTGCCAGCAGCTTAGACGGGGTCTCGAGCACAGATACGCAGTATTTT. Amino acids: CASSLDGVSSTDTQYF. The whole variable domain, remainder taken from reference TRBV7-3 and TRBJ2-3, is GAGVSQTPSNKVTEKGKYVELRCDPISGHTALYWYRQSLGQGPEFLIYFQGTGAADDSGLPNDRFFAVRPEGSVSTLKIQRTERGDSAVYLCASSLDGVSSTDTQYFGPGTRLTVL.